A single T cell receptor (beta chain) is shown here with its context. Its antigen is unknown. This sample was included in a study of OX40 agonist ivuxolimab in advanced cancers. The germline gives CDR1 SQVTM, CDR2 ANQGSEA. The V end was cut by 8 bases, the J end by 3 bases, with 13 bases between. The CDR3 has 12 amino acids. The repertoire was sequenced with immunoSEQ multiplex PCR; TCRdb's copy has only in-frame clones and lacks some. The sample includes tens of thousands of clones, roughly 86% of them seen just once. Whole-study results and caveats: Among patients with partial responses at 0.1-3.0 mg/kg, clonal expansion was among the lowest.

The sample here was CD4+ or CD8+ T cells sorted from blood, taken in a trial of the OX40 agonist ivuxolimab. The sequence came from an adult with an advanced solid tumor such as melanoma, head and neck, liver or kidney cancer. The rearrangement uses TRBV29-1 and TRBJ1-1; D gene unclear. The CDR3 sequence: CSFSRSDTEAFF. The CDR3 DNA is TGCAGCTTTAGCAGGTCGGACACTGAAGCTTTCTTT.